This section outlines one TCR beta chain sequence together with its context. This clonotype has only a few counts. Its antigen target is currently unknown. Per-base qualities were not stored, and no clone one base away is much larger. The sample was run on an Illumina NovaSeq 6000. TCRalpha and TCRbeta cDNA libraries were constructed by 5'RACE with constant-segment primers, with sample barcodes and unique molecular identifiers being introduced. RNA was extracted from every sample with Trizol reagent. The libraries were amplified in two PCR steps, and the second step added a second sample barcode and Illumina TruSeq adapters. Sequencing of the libraries was done on an Illumina NovaSeq, producing 2 x 150 bp paired-end reads. The paper's processing steps were these. Demultiplexing of reads and collapsing into UMI-guided consensus sequences were performed with migec v1.2.7. Using mixcr v2.1.11, UMI consensuses were aligned to TRA and TRB V and J templates and then assembled into clonotypes. A clonotype was counted as expanded or contracted only when both edgeR and NoisET called the clonotype significant, with the noise models trained on biological replicates. For edgeR calls, the cutoffs were a false discovery rate-adjusted p below 0.01 and a log2 fold-change threshold of 1. As an exploratory analysis of dynamics, max-normalized trajectories of the 1000 most abundant clonotypes were examined by PCA with hierarchical clustering. Separately sequenced CD4+ and CD8+ repertoires were used to assign a CD4 or CD8 phenotype to each responding clone. The public reads were reanalyzed by TCRdb: fastp trimming at Q25, MiXCR alignment, in-frame beta chains only. Rows matching on CDR3 protein sequence are summarized as one entry with the most common DNA and genes. TCRdb, rather than the study authors, made the V and J calls. In all, the sample holds 140,000 or so distinct CDR3 sequences, and 15% to 20% of those were seen once. The top ten clones comprise 2% to 2.5% of the sample.

Ficoll-Paque density gradient centrifugation was used to isolate PBMCs. This record belongs to a study of T-cell memory formation after mild COVID-19 (dated by TCRdb to the early 2020s). With respect to the entire study: TCR sequence clusters from the two donors were largely donor specific. T-cell clones expanding and contracting after mild COVID-19 in a couple of donors were tracked by longitudinal TCRalpha and TCRbeta repertoire sequencing. The cohort was made up of two young adult volunteers, one female and one male, who were previously healthy.

Summary of the overall study and its limitations: SARS-CoV-2 specificity of the second-wave clones peaking on day 37 was not confirmed. Contracting CD4+ clones were located mainly in the CM and EM memory subsets, whereas CD8+ clones were found to be enriched in EMRA. Some responding clones were detected in pre-infection memory, which suggested that pre-existing cross-reactive memory T cells had joined the SARS-CoV-2 response. Only a couple of mild cases were covered by the study, and larger cohorts that include severe cases with pre-infection samples were considered necessary. From day 15 to 85, contracting clones showed balanced CD4/CD8 phenotypes, whereas a second wave of clones that expanded from day 15 to 37 leaned towards CD4+.

Trimming accounts for 3 bases at V and 5 bases at J, while the number of junction bases matched to no gene is 11. Its CDR3 holds 16 amino acids, cysteine through phenylalanine. The kept DNA is CDR3 alone, 48 bases in frame from the first base. This clonotype was obtained from an adult woman who had mild COVID-19 (a few samples of this study predate the infection). The sample titles of this study are shuffled in the database, so cell type and time point are left out; the donor was told from shared clones. This receptor chain uses TRBV12-3 or TRBV12-4 and TRBJ1-1, and 8 junctional nucleotides match TRBD1. The sequencing input was PBMCs or a T cell subset sorted from them (not recorded which). This receptor carries the CDR3 CASSLNFYRGGTEAFF. The bases are TGTGCCAGCAGTTTGAATTTCTACAGGGGGGGAACTGAAGCTTTCTTT.